Shown below are 20 T cell receptor beta chains from a single sample sequenced in a study of immune cell composition in non-small cell lung cancer. TCRdb's copy holds only in-frame clones and misses some; the assay was immunoSEQ multiplex PCR. The table lists over 2,000 clones, 82% of them singletons. The specimen sequenced was lung tumor tissue. The receptors derive from a human donor with non-small cell lung cancer.

The chain joins TRBV7-9 to TRBJ1-5, with D unclear. V was pared by 8 bases and J by 2 bases, with 10 bases between. Per the germline V gene, CDR1 is SEHNR and CDR2 is FQNEAQ (reference sequence). This CDR3 contains 13 residues. The CDR3 nucleotides read TGTGCCAGCGGACGGGGAGGCAATCAGCCCCAGCATTTT. It is translated as CASGRGGNQPQHF.

The chain is built from TRBV7-6 and TRBJ2-7, with D possibly TRBD2 on 6 matching bases. V was trimmed by 2 bases and J by 5 bases, leaving 7 bases between them. This CDR3 comprises 12 residues. Germline V gene lookup returns CDR1 SGHVS and CDR2 FNYEAQ. The CDR3 coding sequence is TGTGCCAGCAGCTTATGGGGGGACGAGCAGTACTTC. It yields the protein CASSLWGDEQYF.

The rearrangement links TRBV15 to TRBJ1-4, with 9 bases that match TRBD1. In germline, CDR1 is LNHNV, CDR2 YYDKDF (reference sequence). This CDR3 is 15 amino acids long. J was trimmed by 7 bases and V by 4 bases; bases with no gene match: 7. CDR3 DNA: TGTGCCACCAGCACAACAGGGGGCTTCGGTGAAAAACTGTTTTTT. Amino acids: CATSTTGGFGEKLFF. Supplemented by reference TRBV15 and TRBJ1-4, the full variable domain reads DAMVIQNPRYQVTQFGKPVTLSCSQTLNHNVMYWYQQKSSQAPKLLFHYYDKDFNNEADTPDNFQSRRPNTSFCFLDIRSPGLGDTAMYLCATSTTGGFGEKLFFGSGTQLSVL.

This clone was observed once. Written as DNA, the CDR3 is TGCGCCAGCAGCCAAGAGTCCGGGGGCACAGATACGCAGTATTTT. Protein product: CASSQESGGTDTQYF. The V gene is TRBV4-1, the J gene TRBJ2-3; D is perhaps TRBD2 (5 bases). Trimming left V 0 bases short and J 1 base short, with 8 bases between. This CDR3 contains 15 residues. The germline CDR1 and CDR2 sequences are MGHRA and YSYEKL.

The V and J genes are TRBV5-1 and TRBJ2-3; 15 bases map to TRBD2. Germline loops: CDR1 SGHRS, CDR2 YFSETQ. The CDR3 is made up of 16 amino acids. V shed 4 bases, J shed 6 bases, and the junction held 6 bases outside the gene matches. The CDR3 spells CASSLGLAGGPDTQYF. The CDR3 DNA reads TGCGCCAGCAGCCTAGGACTAGCGGGAGGGCCTGATACGCAGTATTTT.

In nucleotides, the CDR3 is TGCGCCAGCAGCAGGGGACAGGGGGCGGAGACCCAGTACTTC. Residues: CASSRGQGAETQYF. The J gene is TRBJ2-5, the V gene TRBV5-1; 12 bases fit TRBD1. Germline V gene sequence: CDR1 SGHRS, CDR2 YFSETQ. The J segment lost 5 bases and the V segment lost 4 bases, leaving 3 bases of the junction unmatched. This CDR3 is built from 14 residues.

This clone was picked up a small number of times. This chain connects TRBV9 to TRBJ1-1, with 7 bases lining up with TRBD1. Losses at the gene ends were 0 bases for V and 8 bases for J; bases not matched to a gene: 7. CDR3 size: 14 residues. Looked up from germline, CDR1 is SGDLS and CDR2 is YYNGEE. This CDR3 reads CASSVVGQAGEAFF. CDR3 nucleotides: TGTGCCAGCAGCGTAGTAGGACAGGCGGGAGAAGCTTTCTTT. The full variable domain, with the rest looked up from reference TRBV9 and TRBJ1-1, is DSGVTQTPKHLITATGQRVTLRCSPRSGDLSVYWYQQSLDQGLQFLIQYYNGEERAKGNILERFSAQQFPDLHSELNLSSLELGDSALYFCASSVVGQAGEAFFGQGTRLTVV.

This chain uses TRBV19 with TRBJ2-5; 7 bases agree with TRBD1. Germline CDR1 LNHDA, CDR2 SQIVND (reference sequence). J gave up 5 bases and V 8 bases, and 8 bases lay outside the gene matches. CDR3 length: 13 residues. This chain's CDR3 is CASGDRGHETQYF. CDR3 sequence (DNA): TGTGCCAGTGGAGATAGGGGGCACGAGACCCAGTACTTC.

The V gene is TRBV7-8, the J gene TRBJ2-2; 8 nucleotides line up with TRBD1. J lost 3 bases, V lost 2 bases, and 8 bases had no gene match. Germline-derived CDR1 and CDR2 are SGHVS and FQNEAQ. CDR3 length: 17 residues. CDR3 amino acids: CASSLPLRGPYTGELFF. The CDR3 coding sequence is TGTGCCAGCAGCTTACCCCTCAGGGGGCCTTACACCGGGGAGCTGTTTTTT.

The chain carries TRBV6-5 and TRBJ2-7; tentatively, D is TRBD1 (6 bases). The CDR3 is made up of 14 amino acids. The V end lost 4 bases, the J end lost 0 bases, and 10 bases lay between the germline ends. Germline V CDR1 and CDR2: MNHEY, SVGAGI. The DNA for the CDR3 is TGTGCCAGCAGTTTCGACAGGAGCTCCTACGAGCAGTACTTC. Translating gives CASSFDRSSYEQYF.

The genes are TRBV5-1 and TRBJ1-1; 8 nucleotides align to TRBD1. CDR1 and CDR2 from the germline V gene are SGHRS and YFSETQ. The CDR3 is 14 amino acids. V shed 2 bases, J shed 10 bases, and the junction held 10 bases outside the gene matches. This chain's CDR3 is CASSLQGVGSLAFF. The CDR3 bases are TGCGCCAGCAGCTTACAGGGGGTAGGGTCCTTAGCTTTCTTT. Combining the CDR3 with reference TRBV5-1 and TRBJ1-1 gives the whole variable domain KAGVTQTPRYLIKTRGQQVTLSCSPISGHRSVSWYQQTPGQGLQFLFEYFSETQRNKGNFPGRFSGRQFSNSRSEMNVSTLELGDSALYLCASSLQGVGSLAFFGQGTRLTVV.

The V gene is TRBV4-2, the J gene TRBJ1-2; D is unclear. The CDR3 extends over 15 amino acids. Between the trimmed V and J ends, which lost 0 bases and 5 bases, there was a span of 13 bases. Germline V gene data show CDR1 as LGHNA and CDR2 as YNFKEQ. The CDR3 nucleotides are TGTGCCAGCAGCCAAGACAGAGGAGTTAAATATGGCTACACCTTC. The encoded protein is CASSQDRGVKYGYTF.

This clone was observed once. CDR3 bases: TGTGCCAGCAGCTTAGGTGGATCGGCCCGAGGGTTCTTC. Translating it yields CASSLGGSARGFF. The V call is TRBV7-9, the J call TRBJ2-1; no firm D call. CDR1 is SEHNR, CDR2 FQNEAQ, per germline (reference sequence). Trimming took 1 base from V and 15 from J, leaving 16 bases between them. This CDR3 comprises 13 residues.

The chain joins TRBV6-1 to TRBJ1-6; D perhaps matches TRBD1 (6 bases). Germline V gene data show CDR1 as MNHNS and CDR2 as SASEGT. V was pared by 6 bases and J by 7 bases, with 16 bases between. This CDR3 is built from 15 residues. CDR3 in DNA: TGTGCCAGCAGCATACTGAGGGGGAGAAATTCACCCCTCCACTTT. Amino acid sequence: CASSILRGRNSPLHF.

This clone was seen only a few times. Other nucleotide sequences in the sample specify the same CDR3. This chain links TRBV5-1 with TRBJ1-1, with D tentatively TRBD1 (5 bases). V was trimmed by 3 bases and J by 2 bases, leaving 8 bases between them. The germline V gene encodes CDR1 SGHRS and CDR2 YFSETQ. This CDR3 has 13 amino acids. The CDR3 here is CASSSQGNTEAFF. The CDR3 nucleotides read TGCGCCAGCAGCTCCCAGGGAAACACTGAAGCTTTCTTT.

V usage is TRBV27 and J usage is TRBJ1-1; D gene unclear. The CDR3 is made up of 12 amino acids. Germline V lookup: CDR1 MNHEY, CDR2 SMNVEV (reference sequence). The V end lost 7 bases, the J end lost 7 bases, and 13 bases lay between the germline ends. The CDR3 sequence: CASKAPGGEAFF. Here the CDR3 DNA reads TGTGCCAGCAAAGCGCCCGGTGGTGAAGCTTTCTTT.

The chain has TRBV23-1 and TRBJ2-4, with 7 bases that match TRBD2. TRBV23-1 carries the ORF label, with uncertain function. The CDR3 totals 12 residues. The V segment lost 6 bases and the J segment 6 bases; nucleotides outside the gene matches: 2. The CDR3 sequence: CASRGGRNIQYF. The DNA of the CDR3 is TGCGCCAGCAGGGGAGGGCGAAACATTCAGTACTTC.

This clone appeared a few times. The chain recombines TRBV7-6 with TRBJ1-1; a possible D gene is TRBD1 (6 bases). This CDR3 contains 17 residues. Looked up from germline, CDR1 is SGHVS and CDR2 is FNYEAQ. Trimming cost V 1 base and J 1 base, with 16 bases left between them. The chain's CDR3 is CASSLEAAGGANTEAFF. CDR3 coding DNA: TGTGCCAGCAGCTTAGAGGCCGCGGGGGGGGCGAACACTGAAGCTTTCTTT.

This chain connects TRBV6-1 to TRBJ2-7; perhaps TRBD1 as D (6 bases). The CDR3 totals 15 residues. Germline V CDR1 and CDR2: MNHNS, SASEGT. V gave up 0 bases and J gave up 2 bases, with 11 bases separating them. CDR3 nucleotide sequence: TGTGCCAGCAGTGAAGCCGGCAGGGGCCCCTACGAGCAGTACTTC. Translated, it gives CASSEAGRGPYEQYF.

The chain is built from TRBV9 and TRBJ1-3; 10 nucleotides agree with TRBD1. V gave up 4 bases and J gave up 2 bases; unmatched junction bases: 3. This CDR3 comprises 15 residues. Germline V gives CDR1 SGDLS, CDR2 YYNGEE. Written as DNA, the CDR3 is TGTGCCAGCAGCCGACAGGGGGCTACTGGAAACACCATATATTTT. Its translation is CASSRQGATGNTIYF.